A selection of T cell receptor beta chains follows, all from one sample in a study of blood T cells in healthy people across ages. TCRdb independently ran MiXCR on the 5' RACE reads; one entry per CDR3 protein. The top ten hold approximately 7.7% of the sample, which has roughly 1,700,000 distinct CDR3 sequences, 28% seen once. Sequencing was performed on blood. Receptors were obtained from a woman in her thirties in good health. The CDR3 runs from the conserved cysteine through the conserved F or W. D genes are given only for firm matches. Part of the rows lack a size; the others show once, few, many or a class for expanded clones.

d_call clone_size j_call v_call cdr3_nt cdr3_aa
TRBD1 - TRBJ1-6 TRBV20-1 TGCAGTGCTAGAGACAGGGGGCAAAATAATTCACCCCTCCACTTT CSARDRGQNNSPLHF
- - TRBJ1-5 TRBV2 TGTGCCAGCAGGAAAGACCCTATCATGGGCCAGCCCCAGCATTTT CASRKDPIMGQPQHF
TRBD2 many TRBJ2-3 TRBV6-6 TGTGCCAGCAGATTACTAGCGGGAGGGCGAACAGATACGCAGTATTTT CASRLLAGGRTDTQYF
TRBD2 few TRBJ2-5 TRBV3-1 TGTGCCAGCAGCCAGGCCGGGACTAGCGGGCAAGAGACCCAGTACTTC CASSQAGTSGQETQYF
- - TRBJ1-2 TRBV3-1 TGTGCCAGCAGCCCATACAAACGGAACAACTATGGCTACACCTTC CASSPYKRNNYGYTF
- few TRBJ2-1 TRBV24-1 TGTGCCACCAGTGCCAGACACTTTGGCTCCTACAATGAGCAGTTCTTC CATSARHFGSYNEQFF
TRBD2 - TRBJ2-1 TRBV2 TGTGCCAGCGAGGCCCCTAGGAGCGGGGGGGTTTACAATGAGCAGTTCTTC CASEAPRSGGVYNEQFF
- many TRBJ2-3 TRBV4-1 TGCGCCAGCAGCCAAGTCATCACGGTCGGGGGCTCTAGCACAGATACGCAGTATTTT CASSQVITVGGSSTDTQYF
- few TRBJ1-2 TRBV20-1 TGCAGTGCTAGAGATGGGGCAGGAGGGCTTTTGGATGGCTACACCTTC CSARDGAGGLLDGYTF
- - TRBJ1-1 TRBV6-5 TGTGCCAGCAGTTACTCTTATAACACTGAAGCTTTCTTT CASSYSYNTEAFF
- many TRBJ1-2 TRBV6-5 TGTGCCAGCAGAGACGGGGGGGGCGGCTATGGCTACACCTTC CASRDGGGGYGYTF
TRBD2 few TRBJ2-5 TRBV4-1 TGCGCCAGCAGCAAAACTAGCGGGGGGGCTGGTAATGAGCAGTACTTC CASSKTSGGAGNEQYF
- few TRBJ2-7 TRBV20-1 TGCAGTGCTAACGACATGGACGCGCCCTACGAGCAGTACTTC CSANDMDAPYEQYF
- few TRBJ2-5 TRBV3-1 TGTGCCAGCAGCCATGCACCAGCCCAAGAGACCCAGTACTTC CASSHAPAQETQYF
- few TRBJ2-7 TRBV18 TGTGCCAGCTCATCAACTATAACAGGAACTTCGTACGAGCAGTACTTC CASSSTITGTSYEQYF
- few TRBJ2-5 TRBV20-1 TGCAGTGCTAGAGATTCAACAGAAAAAGAGACCCAGTACTTC CSARDSTEKETQYF
- few TRBJ2-1 TRBV30 TGTGCCTGGAGTGTCCCCTTCCTTTACAATGAGCAGTTCTTC CAWSVPFLYNEQFF
- many TRBJ2-7 TRBV28 TGTGCCAGCAGTTCCCCCCTCGGGACCGGTTTCGACGAGCAGTACTTC CASSSPLGTGFDEQYF
TRBD1 few TRBJ2-5 TRBV11-2 TGTGCCAGCAGCTTAGTCGGGACAGGGGTCCAAGAGACCCAGTACTTC CASSLVGTGVQETQYF
- - TRBJ2-7 TRBV6-2/TRBV6-3 TGTGCCAGCAGTCTGTACGGTGGATACGAGCAGTACTTC CASSLYGGYEQYF
TRBD2 few TRBJ2-7 TRBV9 TGTGCCAGCAGCGCCGGACTAGCGGGGGCTTCCTACGAGCAGTACTTC CASSAGLAGASYEQYF
TRBD1 - TRBJ1-1 TRBV6-2/TRBV6-3 TGTGCCAGCAGCGACCTGGACAGGGGAGACACTGAAGCTTTCTTT CASSDLDRGDTEAFF
- few TRBJ2-1 TRBV12-3/TRBV12-4 TGTGCCAGCAGAACAGACACCAATGAGCAGTTCTTC CASRTDTNEQFF
- - TRBJ2-7 TRBV7-6 TGTGCCAGCAGCCCTTCAGGCGGAGGGAGCTCCTACGAGCAGTACTTC CASSPSGGGSSYEQYF
TRBD1 - TRBJ2-3 TRBV29-1 TGCAGCGTTGTGGCCTCAGACAGGGGGACAGATACGCAGTATTTT CSVVASDRGTDTQYF
TRBD1 - TRBJ1-2 TRBV27 TGCGCCATAAGGCTACAAAGGGGGCCGGCCCCCCCGGGCTATGGCTACACCTTC CAIRLQRGPAPPGYGYTF